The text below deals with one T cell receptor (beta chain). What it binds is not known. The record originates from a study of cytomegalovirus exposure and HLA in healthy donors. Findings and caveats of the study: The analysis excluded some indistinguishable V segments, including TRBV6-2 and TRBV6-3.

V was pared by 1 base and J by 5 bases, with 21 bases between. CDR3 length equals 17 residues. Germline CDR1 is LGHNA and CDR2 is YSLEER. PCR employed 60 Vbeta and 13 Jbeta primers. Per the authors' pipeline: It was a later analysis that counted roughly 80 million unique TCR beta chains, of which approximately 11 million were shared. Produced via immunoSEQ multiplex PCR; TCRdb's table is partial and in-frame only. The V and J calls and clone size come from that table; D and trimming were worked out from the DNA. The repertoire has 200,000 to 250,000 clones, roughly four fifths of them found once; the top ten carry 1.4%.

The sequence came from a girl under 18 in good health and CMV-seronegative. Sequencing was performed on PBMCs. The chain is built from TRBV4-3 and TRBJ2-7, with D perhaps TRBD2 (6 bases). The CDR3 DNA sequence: TGCGCCAGCAGCCAAGCCCTTCCTCCGGGGGTTTCGGACGAGCAGTACTTC. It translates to CASSQALPPGVSDEQYF.